This T cell receptor (beta chain) comes out of a study of cytotoxic CD8 clonotypes in ibrutinib-treated CLL. Study-wide results and limits: Patients showed higher baseline clonality than age-matched healthy donors, and it tracked circulating CD8+ T-cell counts. The study sampled sustained-remission and progressing patients at different times.

The planned depth of sequencing spanned 1 in 200,000 to 1 in 1 million T cells. The data were produced by immunoSEQ multiplex PCR, yet TCRdb's version contains in-frame clones alone and is incomplete. Among about 140,000 clones listed, around 80% were seen once. The CDR3 is 16 residues long. Trimming at V came to 2 bases and at J to 0 bases, leaving 4 bases not matched to a gene. The germline V gene encodes CDR1 LNHNV and CDR2 YYDKDF (reference sequence). Note on this clone: Its cognate antigen is unknown.

The rearrangement uses TRBV15 and TRBJ2-7; 10 nucleotides line up with TRBD1. Sequences were derived from PBMCs, sampled after 36 months of ibrutinib treatment. This clonotype originated in a human donor with chronic lymphocytic leukemia. CDR3 nucleotide sequence: TGTGCCACCAGCAGATCGAGACAGGGGGCCTCCTACGAGCAGTACTTC. It translates to CATSRSRQGASYEQYF.